One sample yielded the 9 T cell receptor beta chains listed below, sequenced in a study of shared clonotypes between healthy human individuals. The data were produced by immunoSEQ multiplex PCR, yet TCRdb's version contains in-frame clones alone and is incomplete. The sample has roughly 2.5 million clones; more than 90% are singletons. Sequencing was performed on naive CD4+ T cells sorted from blood. Stated subset: CD45RA+ positively selected. The receptors stem from a man between 18 and 35 years old in good health.

The chain joins TRBV19 to TRBJ1-5; possible D gene TRBD1, 5 bases. Trimming took 7 bases from V and 1 from J, leaving 14 bases between them. This CDR3 is 15 amino acids long. Germline CDR1 LNHDA, CDR2 SQIVND (reference sequence). Here the CDR3 reads CASTLGGVSNQPQHF. The CDR3 coding sequence is TGTGCCAGTACCTTGGGAGGGGTGAGCAATCAGCCCCAGCATTTT.

The chain joins TRBV7-8 to TRBJ2-2; TRBD2 agrees at 11 bases. V shed 5 bases, J shed 1 base, and the junction held 3 bases outside the gene matches. The germline V gene has CDR1 SGHVS and CDR2 FQNEAQ. This CDR3 has 16 residues. Here the CDR3 DNA reads TGTGCCAGCAGCGCAGGGACTAGCGGGAACACCGGGGAGCTGTTTTTT. Translated, it gives CASSAGTSGNTGELFF.

V and J are TRBV5-1 and TRBJ2-2; maybe TRBD1 (6 bases). The germline CDR1 and CDR2 sequences are SGHRS and YFSETQ. This CDR3 comprises 16 residues. Trimming stripped 0 bases from V and 2 bases from J, with 11 bases between. The CDR3 sequence: CASSLAGTQNTGELFF. In DNA form, the CDR3 reads TGCGCCAGCAGCTTGGCGGGGACACAAAACACCGGGGAGCTGTTTTTT.

The chain is built from TRBV18 and TRBJ2-7; D gene unclear. The V end was cut by 0 bases, the J end by 1 base, with 16 bases between. The CDR3 is made up of 17 amino acids. Per the germline V gene, CDR1 is KGHSH and CDR2 is LQKENI. The CDR3 DNA reads TGTGCCAGCTCACCACCGAGTCAACCGACGACTTCCTACGAGCAGTACTTC. Encoded protein: CASSPPSQPTTSYEQYF.

The V call is TRBV6-1, the J call TRBJ1-3; no clear D gene. From germline, CDR1 is MNHNS and CDR2 SASEGT. CDR3 length: 14 residues. V was cut by 3 bases and J by 2 bases, with 8 bases left in between. The CDR3 DNA sequence: TGTGCCAGCAGTGACCGGAGGACTGGAAACACCATATATTTT. Translation: CASSDRRTGNTIYF.

J is TRBJ2-5 and V is TRBV6-5; no clear D gene. The CDR3 has 15 residues. The V end was cut by 6 bases, the J end by 0 bases, with 14 bases between. Germline CDR1 is MNHEY and CDR2 is SVGAGI. The chain's CDR3 is CASSRSTVYQETQYF. The DNA for the CDR3 is TGTGCCAGCAGCCGATCGACGGTGTACCAAGAGACCCAGTACTTC.

The V call is TRBV14, the J call TRBJ2-3; tentative D call: TRBD2 (5 bases). The CDR3 covers 15 residues. Germline V lookup: CDR1 SGHDN, CDR2 FVKESK. The ends were cut back, 0 bases at V and 2 bases at J, with 9 bases in the middle. CDR3 DNA: TGTGCCAGCAGCCAAGATGCGCGGGCCACAGATACGCAGTATTTT. This gives the protein CASSQDARATDTQYF.

Turning to this clone: The sample carries other DNA sequences with the same CDR3. The CDR3 DNA sequence: TGTGCCAGCAGTCCAAGGCCCAACTATGGCTACACCTTC. Translating it yields CASSPRPNYGYTF. The chain links TRBV27 to TRBJ1-2; D is undetermined. Germline V CDR1 and CDR2: MNHEY, SMNVEV (reference sequence). The CDR3 consists of 13 residues. V was clipped by 5 bases and J by 2 bases, with 9 bases between them.

CDR3 residues: CASRAWLGQETQYF. The CDR3 bases are TGTGCCAGCAGGGCCTGGCTGGGTCAAGAGACCCAGTACTTC. This chain links TRBV27 with TRBJ2-5; D gene unclear. The CDR3 consists of 14 residues. V shed 6 bases and J shed 2 bases, with 13 bases lying between them. The germline CDR1 and CDR2 sequences are MNHEY and SMNVEV (reference sequence).